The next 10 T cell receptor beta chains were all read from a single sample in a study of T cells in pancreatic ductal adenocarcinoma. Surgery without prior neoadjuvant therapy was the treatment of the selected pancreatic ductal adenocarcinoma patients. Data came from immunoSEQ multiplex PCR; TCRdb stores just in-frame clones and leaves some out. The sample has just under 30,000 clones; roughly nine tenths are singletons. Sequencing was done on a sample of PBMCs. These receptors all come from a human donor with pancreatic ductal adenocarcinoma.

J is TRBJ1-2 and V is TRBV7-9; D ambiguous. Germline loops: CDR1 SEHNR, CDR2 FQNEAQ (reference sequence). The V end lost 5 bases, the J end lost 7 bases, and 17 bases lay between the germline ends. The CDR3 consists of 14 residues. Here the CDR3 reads CASSQQLGIGGYTF. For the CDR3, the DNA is TGTGCCAGCAGCCAACAGCTGGGTATTGGTGGCTACACCTTC. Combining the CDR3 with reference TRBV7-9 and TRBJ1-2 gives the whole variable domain DTGVSQNPRHKITKRGQNVTFRCDPISEHNRLYWYRQTLGQGPEFLTYFQNEAQLEKSRLLSDRFSAERPKGSFSTLEIQRTEQGDSAMYLCASSQQLGIGGYTFGSGTRLTVV.

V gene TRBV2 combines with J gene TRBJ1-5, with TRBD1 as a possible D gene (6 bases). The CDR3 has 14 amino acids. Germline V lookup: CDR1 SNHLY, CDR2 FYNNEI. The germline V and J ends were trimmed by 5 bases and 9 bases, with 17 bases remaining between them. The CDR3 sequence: CASSSTGTRGPQHF. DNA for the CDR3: TGTGCCAGCAGTTCTACCGGGACACGGGGGCCCCAGCATTTT.

As DNA, the CDR3 is TGTGCCAGCAGTGATGGGGCCTATAATTCACCCCTCCACTTT. Translation: CASSDGAYNSPLHF. The chain is built from TRBV6-1 and TRBJ1-6, with D unclear. The CDR3 is made up of 14 amino acids. V lost 3 bases and J 2 bases, leaving 5 bases between the germline ends. CDR1 and CDR2 from the germline V gene are MNHNS and SASEGT.

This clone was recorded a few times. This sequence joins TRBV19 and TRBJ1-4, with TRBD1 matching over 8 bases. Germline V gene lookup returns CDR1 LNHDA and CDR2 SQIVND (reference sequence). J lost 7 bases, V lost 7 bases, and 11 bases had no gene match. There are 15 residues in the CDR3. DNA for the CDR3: TGTGCCAGTAACCGAGGACAGGGCGGAAGTGAAAAACTGTTTTTT. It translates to CASNRGQGGSEKLFF.

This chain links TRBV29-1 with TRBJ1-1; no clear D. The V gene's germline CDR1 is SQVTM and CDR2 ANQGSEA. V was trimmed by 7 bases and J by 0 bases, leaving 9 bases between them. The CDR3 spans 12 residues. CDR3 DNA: TGCAGCGCCGGAGGGATGAACACTGAAGCTTTCTTT. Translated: CSAGGMNTEAFF.

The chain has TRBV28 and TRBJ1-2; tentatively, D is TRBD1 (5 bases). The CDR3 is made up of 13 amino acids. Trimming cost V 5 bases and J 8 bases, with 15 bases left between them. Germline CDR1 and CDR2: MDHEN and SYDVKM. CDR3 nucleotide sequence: TGTGCCAGCAGTCTTCCGGTGCCAGGGGGCTACACCTTC. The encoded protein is CASSLPVPGGYTF.

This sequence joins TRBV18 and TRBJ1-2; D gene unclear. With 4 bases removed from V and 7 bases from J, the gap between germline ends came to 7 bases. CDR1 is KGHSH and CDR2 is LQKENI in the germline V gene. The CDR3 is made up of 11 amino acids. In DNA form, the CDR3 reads TGTGCCAGCTCACAAGATACTGGCTACACCTTC. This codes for CASSQDTGYTF.

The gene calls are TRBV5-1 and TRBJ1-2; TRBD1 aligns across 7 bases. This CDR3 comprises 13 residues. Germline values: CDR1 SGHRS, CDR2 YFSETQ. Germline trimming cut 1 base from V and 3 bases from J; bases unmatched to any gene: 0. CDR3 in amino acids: CASSLTGDYGYTF. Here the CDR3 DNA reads TGCGCCAGCAGCTTGACAGGGGACTATGGCTACACCTTC.

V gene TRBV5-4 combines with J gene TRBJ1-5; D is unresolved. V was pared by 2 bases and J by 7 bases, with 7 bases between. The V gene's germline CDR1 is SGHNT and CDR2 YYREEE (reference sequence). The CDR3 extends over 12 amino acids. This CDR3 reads CASSLDGQPQHF. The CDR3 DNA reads TGTGCCAGCAGCTTAGACGGGCAGCCCCAGCATTTT.

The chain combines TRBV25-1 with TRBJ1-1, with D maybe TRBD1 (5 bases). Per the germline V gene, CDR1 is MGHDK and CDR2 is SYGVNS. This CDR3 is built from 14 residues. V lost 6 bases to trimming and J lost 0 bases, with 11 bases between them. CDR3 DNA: TGTGCCAGCAGGGAGACAGCCATGAACACTGAAGCTTTCTTT. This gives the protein CASRETAMNTEAFF.